This T cell receptor (beta chain) stems from a study of CD8+CD57+ T cells in acquired aplastic anemia. Study information: Each DNA sample taken from sorted CD4+ and CD8+ cells came to about 3.4 ug on average.

Researchers used genomic DNA as the template to profile TCR beta VDJ and CDR3. TCRdb recomputed calls from the reads with MiXCR, one row per CDR3 protein. The sample lists 150,000 or so distinct CDR3 sequences; more than 40% were seen once. This clonotype occurred many times. Only patients with CD8+CD57+ cell expansion on flow cytometry were chosen for sequencing. Patients were therapy-naive when their blood was sampled. Germline-derived CDR1 and CDR2 are SGHTA and FQGNSA. Trimming removed 4 bases from V and 8 bases from J; junction bases left unmatched: 8. There are 15 residues in the CDR3. The sequencing input was sorted CD4+, CD8+, or CD8+CD57+ T cells (not recorded which) from PBMCs. The J gene is TRBJ2-1, the V gene TRBV7-2, with 10 positions matching TRBD1. This TCR was recovered from a human donor with aplastic anemia. The DNA of the CDR3 is TGTGCCAGCAGCTCCGGGACAGGGGTGGGCTATGAGCAGTTCTTC. Translation gives CASSSGTGVGYEQFF. The full variable domain, its missing parts supplied by reference TRBV7-2 and TRBJ2-1, is GAGVSQSPSNKVTEKGKDVELRCDPISGHTALYWYRQSLGQGLEFLIYFQGNSAPDKSGLPSDRFSAERTGGSVSTLTIQRTQQEDSAVYLCASSSGTGVGYEQFFGPGTRLTVL.